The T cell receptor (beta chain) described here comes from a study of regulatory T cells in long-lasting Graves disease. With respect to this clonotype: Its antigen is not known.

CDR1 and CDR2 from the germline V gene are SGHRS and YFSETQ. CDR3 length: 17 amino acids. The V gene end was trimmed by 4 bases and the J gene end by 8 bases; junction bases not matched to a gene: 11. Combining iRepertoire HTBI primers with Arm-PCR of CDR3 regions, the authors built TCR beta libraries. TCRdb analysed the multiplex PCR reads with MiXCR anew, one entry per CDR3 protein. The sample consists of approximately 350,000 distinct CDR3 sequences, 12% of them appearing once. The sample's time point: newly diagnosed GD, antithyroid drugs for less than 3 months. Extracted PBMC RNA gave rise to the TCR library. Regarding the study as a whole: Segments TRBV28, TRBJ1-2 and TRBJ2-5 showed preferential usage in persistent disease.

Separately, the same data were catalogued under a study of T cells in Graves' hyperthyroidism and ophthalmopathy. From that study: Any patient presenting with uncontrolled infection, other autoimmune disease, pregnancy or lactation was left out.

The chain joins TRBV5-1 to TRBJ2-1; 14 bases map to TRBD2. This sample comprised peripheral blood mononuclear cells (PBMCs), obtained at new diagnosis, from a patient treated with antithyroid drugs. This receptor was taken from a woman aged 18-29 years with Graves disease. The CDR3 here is CASSLGGLAGASDEQFF. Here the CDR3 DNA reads TGCGCCAGCAGCCTCGGGGGACTAGCGGGGGCCTCGGATGAGCAGTTCTTC. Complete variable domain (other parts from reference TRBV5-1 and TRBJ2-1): KAGVTQTPRYLIKTRGQQVTLSCSPISGHRSVSWYQQTPGQGLQFLFEYFSETQRNKGNFPGRFSGRQFSNSRSEMNVSTLELGDSALYLCASSLGGLAGASDEQFFGPGTRLTVL.